Shown below are 16 T cell receptor beta chains from a single sample sequenced in a study of T cells in localized non-small cell lung cancer. Libraries were prepared by immunoSEQ multiplex PCR; TCRdb keeps only in-frame clonotypes and omits some of them. The sample lists about 1,300 clones, roughly a sixth seen once, with 13% in the top ten. Sequencing used normal lung tissue next to the tumor, obtained before any cancer treatment. These receptor sequences come from a female donor aged 60 or older with stage II lung adenocarcinoma.

This clone has only a few counts. This chain connects TRBV19 to TRBJ2-3; D unclear. CDR1 is LNHDA, CDR2 SQIVND, per germline (reference sequence). This CDR3 has 14 residues. V gave up 3 bases and J gave up 1 base, with 8 bases separating them. The CDR3 nucleotides are TGTGCCAGTAGTATGTGGGCACGCACAGATACGCAGTATTTT. Amino acid sequence: CASSMWARTDTQYF.

In its sample, this clone ranks as medium-sized. The rearrangement links TRBV11-3 to TRBJ2-4; the match to TRBD1 covers 7 bases. J lost 6 bases, V lost 2 bases, and 4 bases had no gene match. The CDR3 is 14 amino acids. Germline lookup yields CDR1 SGHNT and CDR2 YENEEA. The CDR3 DNA sequence: TGTGCCAGCAGCTTATCGGGGACAGCAAACATTCAGTACTTC. Translating it yields CASSLSGTANIQYF.

This chain connects TRBV11-1 to TRBJ2-1; maybe TRBD2 (5 bases). Trimming left V 5 bases short and J 5 bases short, with 19 bases between. The germline V gene has CDR1 SGHAT and CDR2 FQDESV (reference sequence). The CDR3 length is 16 residues. CDR3 loop: CASSQATRGRNNEQFF. The CDR3 DNA reads TGTGCCAGCAGCCAAGCCACCAGAGGGCGGAACAATGAGCAGTTCTTC.

In its sample, this clone ranks as medium-sized. The gene calls are TRBV9 and TRBJ1-6; TRBD1 agrees at 8 bases. CDR1 SGDLS and CDR2 YYNGEE come from the germline V gene. J gave up 9 bases and V 5 bases, and 7 bases lay outside the gene matches. The CDR3 sequence is 14 residues long. As DNA, the CDR3 is TGTGCCAGCAGTACCGGGACAGGTGGTTCACCCCTCCACTTT. Its protein is CASSTGTGGSPLHF.

This chain joins TRBV14 and TRBJ2-7; weak D call: TRBD1 (6 bases). Trimming left V 4 bases short and J 2 bases short, with 15 bases between. The CDR3 is 15 residues long. Germline V gives CDR1 SGHDN, CDR2 FVKESK. The CDR3 sequence: CASSLKTGTTYEQYF. CDR3 DNA sequence: TGTGCCAGCAGCCTTAAGACCGGGACAACCTACGAGCAGTACTTC.

The V and J genes are TRBV9 and TRBJ2-7; no clear D gene. This CDR3 spans 13 amino acids. V lost 5 bases, J lost 2 bases, and 11 bases lay in between. Germline V gene data show CDR1 as SGDLS and CDR2 as YYNGEE. The CDR3 DNA reads as TGTGCCAGCAGTGAAGGACGGGCCTACGAGCAGTACTTC. As protein: CASSEGRAYEQYF.

This chain uses TRBV19 with TRBJ2-5; TRBD1 aligns across 7 bases. Germline values: CDR1 LNHDA, CDR2 SQIVND (reference sequence). V was clipped by 7 bases and J by 1 base; unmatched bases: 6. The CDR3 is 14 amino acids. Here the CDR3 DNA reads TGTGCCAGTAAGGGACAGCACCTCCAAGAGACCCAGTACTTC. Encoded protein: CASKGQHLQETQYF.

The sample holds a few counts of this clone. V and J are TRBV28 and TRBJ2-2; a weak D match, TRBD1 (6 bases). This CDR3 has 17 residues. V was clipped by 6 bases and J by 0 bases, with 17 bases between them. Germline CDR1 MDHEN, CDR2 SYDVKM. CDR3 in amino acids: CASRRRPGQSNTGELFF. CDR3 coding DNA: TGTGCCAGCAGGAGGAGACCGGGACAATCGAACACCGGGGAGCTGTTTTTT.

This clone is labeled as medium-sized. J is TRBJ2-1 and V is TRBV11-3; the match to TRBD2 covers 12 bases. Looked up from germline, CDR1 is SGHNT and CDR2 is YENEEA. This CDR3 spans 18 amino acids. With 4 bases clipped from V and 9 bases from J, the junction kept 16 bases outside the gene matches. CDR3 nucleotides: TGTGCCAGCAGCTCGCGACTAGCGGGGGCCCCCCTTAAAGGTGAGCAGTTCTTC. This sequence encodes CASSSRLAGAPLKGEQFF.

In its sample, this clone was seen a few times. This chain connects TRBV28 to TRBJ1-5; 7 nucleotides line up with TRBD1. V shed 6 bases and J 7 bases; nucleotides not matched to a gene: 15. The CDR3 totals 16 residues. CDR1 MDHEN and CDR2 SYDVKM come from the germline V gene. CDR3 sequence (DNA): TGTGCCAGCAGATCTAGACAGGGTAGGGTCGGGCAGCCCCAGCATTTT. The encoded protein is CASRSRQGRVGQPQHF.

This clone was picked up a small number of times. The gene calls are TRBV6-8 and TRBJ2-1, with D tentatively TRBD2 (6 bases). V was cut by 6 bases and J by 7 bases, with 16 bases left in between. Germline assignment: CDR1 MNHGY and CDR2 SAAAGT. The CDR3 spans 14 residues. CDR3 in amino acids: CASSLGGVRNEQFF. CDR3 DNA: TGTGCCAGCAGCCTCGGAGGGGTGAGAAATGAGCAGTTCTTC.

This clone was picked up a small number of times. The chain joins TRBV12-5 to TRBJ1-1, with D tentatively TRBD1 (6 bases). CDR1 and CDR2 from the germline V gene are LGHNT and FRNRAP. The ends were cut back, 6 bases at V and 4 bases at J, with 18 bases in the middle. The CDR3 spans 15 residues. The CDR3 DNA reads as TGTGCTAGTGGCTCATTACAGGGTACGGGCACTGAAGCTTTCTTT. Its protein is CASGSLQGTGTEAFF.

By sample fraction, this clone is large. The CDR3 nucleotides read TGTGCCAGCAGCTACGACCTCTGGACAGTGTACAATGAGCAGTTCTTC. It codes for CASSYDLWTVYNEQFF. The genes are TRBV6-8 and TRBJ2-1; tentatively, D is TRBD1 (6 bases). V was shortened by 6 bases and J by 4 bases, with 19 bases between the two germline ends. CDR1 and CDR2 from the germline V gene are MNHGY and SAAAGT. The CDR3 covers 16 residues.

This clone was observed a handful of times. The V gene is TRBV6-8, the J gene TRBJ1-1; TRBD1 aligns across 7 bases. Per germline, CDR1 MNHGY and CDR2 SAAAGT. The CDR3 contains 13 residues. With 2 bases clipped from V and 7 bases from J, the junction kept 4 bases outside the gene matches. The CDR3: CASSYNTGDEAFF. In nucleotides, the CDR3 is TGTGCCAGCAGTTACAACACAGGGGATGAAGCTTTCTTT.

Here the CDR3 DNA reads TGTGCCAGCTCACGACAGACTGGCTCCTACGAGCAGTACTTC. It specifies CASSRQTGSYEQYF. The chain is built from TRBV18 and TRBJ2-7; D might be TRBD1 (5 bases). Germline values: CDR1 KGHSH, CDR2 LQKENI. Trimming cost V 4 bases and J 0 bases, with 10 bases left between them. This CDR3 comprises 14 residues.

The gene calls are TRBV10-1 and TRBJ2-3, with a weak D call TRBD2 (5 bases). The CDR3 is 13 amino acids. The V end was cut by 3 bases, the J end by 7 bases, with 11 bases between. CDR1 is WNHNN and CDR2 is SYGVQD in the germline V gene (reference sequence). As DNA, the CDR3 is TGCGCCAGCAGTGAAGGACTCGGGAATACGCAGTATTTT. Translated, it gives CASSEGLGNTQYF.